This TCR beta chain was sequenced during a study of T-cell reconstitution after alpha-beta-depleted transplantation in children (dated by TCRdb to the mid-2010s). About the full investigation: Using TCR repertoire profiling, the study followed T-cell immune reconstitution in a quantitative way in children after TCRalphabeta/CD19-depleted allogeneic hematopoietic cell transplantation.

As for this clonotype: Its antigen remains unidentified. Within one base of it there is no much larger clone, and no base qualities were kept.

Reading from cysteine to phenylalanine, the CDR3 counts 18 amino acids. The retained sequence is limited to the CDR3, 54 bases, with the frame set at the first base. The germline ends are 25 bases apart after V is trimmed by 5 bases and J by 1 base. The germline V gene encodes CDR1 DFQATT and CDR2 SNEGSKA (reference sequence). The library relied on PCR. The sequencer was an Illumina HiSeq 2500. TCR libraries were prepared with molecular barcoding, using unique molecular identifiers to normalize TCRbeta repertoire quantification. TCRdb trimmed public reads at Q25 via fastp, called clones via MiXCR and kept in-frame beta chains. Here each entry gathers all rows of one CDR3 protein and keeps the most common genes and DNA. A total of about 420,000 distinct CDR3 sequences appear in this sample, roughly 10% of them only once. The top ten clones comprise approximately 5% of the sample.

The TCR sequence derives from a human donor who donated a stem cell graft to a child with acute myeloid leukemia. The rearranged chain carries TRBV20-1 and TRBJ2-3; the D gene is possibly TRBD2, with 6 bases matching. Sequencing used PBMCs from the stem cell graft donor, obtained from the stem cell graft. The DNA sequence is as follows: TGCAGTGCTTCAAGAGGCGGTAGCGGACGAGGTGGCACAGATACGCAGTATTTT. This codes for CSASRGGSGRGGTDTQYF.